This T cell receptor (beta chain) was observed in a study of somatic mutations in cytotoxic T cells in rheumatoid arthritis. Study-wide context: The authors flow-sorted some V beta antibody-stained T-cell populations at nearly 100% purity, including V beta1+ cells that they sequenced for TCRB.

General observations from the study: It was found that CD8+ T-cell clonality in rheumatoid arthritis patients did not differ significantly from that in age-matched healthy controls. Within 8 of 65 patients, the single biggest CD8+ clone made up more than 20% of CD8+ cells.

The investigators isolated CD4+ and CD8+ cells by positive magnetic bead selection and checked their purity by flow cytometry. The CDR3 sequence is 15 residues long. With 3 bases removed from V and 3 bases from J, the gap between germline ends came to 13 bases. CDR1 is SGHRS, CDR2 YFSETQ, per germline. Clones were sequenced by immunoSEQ multiplex PCR, and TCRdb holds only the in-frame ones, with some missing. The top ten hold 36% of the sample, which has 4,400 or so clones, approximately 86% seen once. Points on this clone: Its cognate antigen is unknown.

The rearrangement uses TRBV5-1 and TRBJ2-1; D ambiguous. Sequenced sample: CD8+ T cells sorted from blood. The origin of this receptor is a woman aged 50 to 60 with rheumatoid arthritis. The CDR3: CASSSREPHYNEQFF. The CDR3 nucleotides are TGCGCCAGCAGCTCCCGCGAACCCCACTACAATGAGCAGTTCTTC.